These 22 T cell receptor beta chains came from one sample sequenced in a study of CD8+ T cells in alopecia areata. After pooling, cutaneous lymph node cells were sorted with CD4, CD8alpha, NKG2D, NKG2ACE and other markers. Sequencing used cDNA as its template, made by extracting RNA and reverse transcribing it. Method: immunoSEQ multiplex PCR; TCRdb's copy keeps in-frame clones and lacks some. The data show approximately 300,000 clones, with none appearing a single time. The sequenced material came from CD4+ T cells sorted from a lymph node. Source of these receptors: a C3H/HeJ mouse with alopecia areata. This strain's MHC haplotype is H2-k.

Comment on this clone: The gene names given are mouse names. Coverage ceases 4 residues before the CDR3 finishes, and the germline J gene fills in the end. The rearrangement joins TRBV4 to TRBJ2-7, with 7 bases matching TRBD2. Germline CDR1 reads LGHDT; CDR2 reads YNNKQL (reference sequence). This CDR3 contains 12 residues. The chain's CDR3 is CASSPWGYEQYF. The CDR3 bases that were read are TGTGCCAGCAGCCCCTGGGGGTAT.

In its sample, this clone was seen a few times. Germline and genes: mouse. The CDR3 end is not reached by the read, which stops 4 residues before it; the germline J gene fills it in. This chain links TRBV13-1 with TRBJ1-1, with TRBD1 as a possible D gene (5 bases). This CDR3 spans 14 amino acids. Germline V gives CDR1 NSHNY, CDR2 SYGAGN. V shed 3 bases and J shed 0 bases, with 9 bases lying between them. The CDR3 sequence is CASSGTSANTEVFF. The covered CDR3 bases are TGTGCCAGCAGTGGGACATCTGCAAACACA.

This clone was detected a few times. Genes here carry mouse names. The read halts 4 residues ahead of the CDR3 end, with the missing end drawn from the germline J gene. The chain is built from TRBV12-1 and TRBJ2-2, with TRBD2 matching over 8 bases. J was trimmed by 3 bases and V by 0 bases; bases with no gene match: 5. Per the germline V gene, CDR1 is SGHSN and CDR2 is HYEKVE. CDR3 length: 16 amino acids. CDR3 in amino acids: CASSLSGGLHTGQLYF. CDR3 DNA, as far as it was read: TGTGCCAGCTCTCTCTCTGGGGGGTTACACACCGGG.

In the case of this clone: Gene names are the mouse ones. The CDR3 bases that were read are TGCACCTGCAGTGCAAAGACAGGGGGCAACACA. Its protein is CTCSAKTGGNT. The full CDR3 protein reads CTCSAKTGGNTEVFF. This chain links TRBV1 with TRBJ1-1; 10 positions match TRBD1. The read finishes 4 residues shy of the CDR3 end, and the germline J gene is used to complete it. Germline V CDR1 and CDR2: NSQYPW, LRSPGD (reference sequence). The CDR3 runs 15 residues. The ends lost 2 bases at V and 2 bases at J; junction bases unmatched: 2.

Comments on this clone: Gene names refer to mouse genes. The CDR3 goes on 4 residues after the read ends, and that part is filled in from the germline J gene. The chain links TRBV13-3 to TRBJ2-5; weak D call: TRBD2 (7 bases). Germline V lookup: CDR1 NNHDY, CDR2 SYVADS. The CDR3 has 14 amino acids. V was pared by 2 bases and J by 2 bases, with 9 bases between. The sequenced part of the CDR3 DNA is TGTGCCAGCAGTGAAGGGGGGCTCCAAGAC. It translates to CASSEGGLQD. The entire CDR3 sequence reads CASSEGGLQDTQYF. The full variable domain, its missing parts supplied by reference TRBV13-3 and TRBJ2-5, is EAAVTQSPRSKVAVTGGKVTLSCHQTNNHDYMYWYRQDTGHGLRLIHYSYVADSTEKGDIPDGYKASRPSQENFSLILELASLSQTAVYFCASSEGGLQDTQYFGPGTRLLVL.

This clone showed up many times. Germline and genes: mouse. With the read ending 4 residues before the CDR3 end, the germline J gene is used to fill in that end. The V call is TRBV13-1, the J call TRBJ2-1; D is undetermined. Per the germline V gene, CDR1 is NSHNY and CDR2 is SYGAGN. V was pared by 3 bases and J by 1 base, with 5 bases between. The CDR3 loop spans 13 amino acids. The DNA read from the CDR3 is TGTGCCAGCAGTGCCCAAAACTATGCT. Amino acid sequence: CASSAQNYA. The full-length CDR3 reads as CASSAQNYAEQFF.

This clone was detected only a few times. Genes here carry mouse names. Read coverage stops 4 residues before the CDR3 terminus; the germline J gene supplies the remainder. J is TRBJ2-3 and V is TRBV5, with no clear D. V was clipped by 4 bases and J by 0 bases, with 11 bases between them. This CDR3 has 15 residues. Germline V lookup: CDR1 LGHNA, CDR2 YNLKQL (reference sequence). The CDR3 sequence is CASSRSGASAETLYF. The part of the CDR3 DNA that was read is TGTGCCAGCAGCCGGTCTGGCGCTAGTGCAGAA.

This clone turned up a few times. The germline and genes are mouse ones. The observed sequence ends 4 residues before the CDR3 terminus, with the missing tail filled in from the germline J gene. The V and J genes are TRBV1 and TRBJ2-3, with 9 bases lining up with TRBD2. The CDR3 spans 14 residues. The V gene's germline CDR1 is NSQYPW and CDR2 LRSPGD (reference sequence). The CDR3 is CTCSAQTGGETLYF. The DNA read from the CDR3 is TGCACCTGCAGTGCGCAGACTGGGGGAGAA. The full variable domain, its missing parts supplied by reference TRBV1 and TRBJ2-3, is VTLLEQNPRWRLVPRGQAVNLRCILKNSQYPWMSWYQQDLQKQLQWLFTLRSPGDKEVKSLPGADYLATRVTDTELRLQVANMSQGRTLYCTCSAQTGGETLYFGSGTRLTVL.

This clone was found a few times. Genes and germline come from the mouse. The read finishes 4 residues shy of the CDR3 end, and the germline J gene is used to complete it. The rearrangement uses TRBV13-1 and TRBJ2-7; TRBD1 aligns across 7 bases. Per germline, CDR1 NSHNY and CDR2 SYGAGN. The CDR3 sequence is 13 residues long. The V gene end was trimmed by 4 bases and the J gene end by 3 bases; junction bases not matched to a gene: 4. CDR3 bases read: TGTGCCAGCAGTCGGGCAGGGGGCTAT. Translating gives CASSRAGGY. The full-length CDR3 reads as CASSRAGGYEQYF.

At least ten counts were recorded for this clone. The gene names given are mouse names. The read stops 4 residues short of the end of the CDR3; the missing end is completed from the germline J gene. V gene TRBV17 combines with J gene TRBJ2-1; TRBD1 might be the D (6 bases). The CDR3 runs 15 residues. Germline V CDR1 and CDR2: MNHDT, YYDKIL. The CDR3 here is CASSRDPQGWTEQFF. The covered CDR3 bases are TGTGCTAGCAGTAGAGATCCTCAGGGGTGGACT.

This clone has a handful of counts. Any gene name here is a mouse gene name. The CDR3 goes on 4 residues after the read ends, and that part is filled in from the germline J gene. The V call is TRBV5, the J call TRBJ1-1, with D maybe TRBD1 (6 bases). This CDR3 has 14 residues. Germline values: CDR1 LGHNA, CDR2 YNLKQL (reference sequence). Incomplete CDR3 DNA: TGTGCCAGCAGCGCGACTGGGGGGGCGCAA. Translating gives CASSATGGAQ. The complete CDR3 protein is CASSATGGAQEVFF.

This clone was seen only a few times. Gene names follow the mouse nomenclature. The CDR3 extends 3 residues past the end of the read, so its final part is completed from the germline J gene. V gene TRBV5 combines with J gene TRBJ1-6, with D possibly TRBD1 on 5 matching bases. TRBJ1-6 is given ORF status, its function remaining uncertain. From germline, CDR1 is LGHNA and CDR2 YNLKQL (reference sequence). Trimming cost V 0 bases and J 7 bases, with 13 bases left between them. This CDR3 region has 16 residues. The sequenced CDR3 bases are TGTGCCAGCAGCCAAGATTCAGGGAATTGGAATTCGCCC. This codes for CASSQDSGNWNSP. The whole CDR3 is CASSQDSGNWNSPLYF.

The sample holds a few counts of this clone. All gene names here are mouse names. The missing CDR3 end, 4 residues past where the read stops, is filled in from the germline J gene. The chain joins TRBV1 to TRBJ2-5; perhaps TRBD1 as D (5 bases). The CDR3 covers 16 residues. Trimming removed 4 bases from V and 0 bases from J, with 14 bases in between. Germline V gives CDR1 NSQYPW, CDR2 LRSPGD (reference sequence). This CDR3 reads CTCSEGFQDNQDTQYF. The sequenced CDR3 bases are TGCACCTGCAGTGAGGGGTTTCAGGATAACCAAGAC.

This clone was seen more than once but under ten times. Genes and germline come from the mouse. The read is 4 residues too short to cover the CDR3 end, so that end is filled in from the germline J gene. This specimen includes other DNA sequences encoding the same CDR3. The chain uses TRBV17 and TRBJ1-1; possibly TRBD1 for D (6 bases). This CDR3 comprises 15 residues. CDR1 is MNHDT, CDR2 YYDKIL, per germline. The V end lost 0 bases, the J end lost 0 bases, and 8 bases lay between the germline ends. The covered CDR3 bases are TGTGCTAGCAGTAGAGACAGGGGTACAAACACA. This translates into CASSRDRGTNT. The whole CDR3 sequence reads CASSRDRGTNTEVFF.

This clone was seen only a few times. All gene names here are mouse names. Sequencing ends 4 residues short of the CDR3 end; the germline J gene provides the rest. Other DNA variants within this sample encode the same CDR3. The chain employs TRBV31 and TRBJ2-1; 10 nucleotides align to TRBD1. The CDR3 is made up of 16 amino acids. Trimming cost V 0 bases and J 1 base; bases outside gene matches: 3. From germline, CDR1 is GKSSPN and CDR2 SITVG. The part of the CDR3 DNA that was read is TGTGCCTGGAGTCTATGGACAGGGGGGAACTATGCT. It encodes CAWSLWTGGNYA. The full CDR3 is CAWSLWTGGNYAEQFF.

About this clone itself: Gene names and germline refer to mouse. The read terminates 4 residues before the CDR3 end, so the remaining end is supplied by the germline J gene. This CDR3 is also generated by other DNA sequences in the sample. The chain recombines TRBV19 with TRBJ2-3, with TRBD2 identical over 9 bases. The germline CDR1 and CDR2 sequences are FNHDT and SITEND (reference sequence). This CDR3 comprises 15 residues. V was clipped by 5 bases and J by 0 bases; unmatched bases: 4. The CDR3 DNA, read in part, is TGTGCCAGCAGACCAGACTGGGGGAGTGCAGAA. It yields the protein CASRPDWGSAE. The whole CDR3 protein reads CASRPDWGSAETLYF.

This clone has just a few counts. The genes and germline here are from mouse. The read halts 3 residues ahead of the CDR3 end, with the missing end drawn from the germline J gene. The chain joins TRBV19 to TRBJ1-6; D is uncertain. TRBJ1-6 carries the ORF label, with uncertain function. The germline V and J ends were trimmed by 1 base and 7 bases, with 12 bases remaining between them. Germline V gene lookup returns CDR1 FNHDT and CDR2 SITEND (reference sequence). The CDR3 totals 15 residues. The CDR3 region is CASSISQVGNSPLYF. The DNA read from the CDR3 is TGTGCCAGCAGTATAAGTCAGGTGGGGAATTCGCCC.

Notes on this clone: The gene names here belong to mouse. The CDR3 is cut off 4 residues early in the read; its end comes from the germline J gene. The sample contains more than one DNA sequence encoding this CDR3. The chain recombines TRBV5 with TRBJ2-3, with TRBD1 as a possible D gene (5 bases). The CDR3 covers 15 residues. Germline CDR1 reads LGHNA; CDR2 reads YNLKQL (reference sequence). Trimming took off 1 base at V and 0 bases at J, with 8 bases between the two ends. The sequenced part of the CDR3 DNA is TGTGCCAGCAGCCAAGGGCAGGGTAGTGCAGAA. This encodes CASSQGQGSAE. The CDR3, in full, reads CASSQGQGSAETLYF.

A word on this clone: Gene names and germline match the mouse. Read coverage stops 4 residues before the CDR3 terminus; the germline J gene supplies the remainder. The genes are TRBV3 and TRBJ2-7; D may be TRBD1 or TRBD2 (6 bases each). The CDR3 totals 15 residues. CDR1 and CDR2 from the germline V gene are SNHLY and FYNGKV (reference sequence). V gave up 1 base and J gave up 0 bases, with 10 bases separating them. The CDR3 spells CASSLGGPSSYEQYF. Partial CDR3 DNA: TGTGCCAGCAGCTTAGGGGGGCCTAGCTCCTAT.

Note on this clone: Genes here carry mouse names. The read falls 4 residues short of the CDR3 end, and the missing part is taken from the germline J gene. J is TRBJ2-2 and V is TRBV1, with a possible D match to TRBD2 (6 bases). This CDR3 contains 16 residues. Germline-derived CDR1 and CDR2 are NSQYPW and LRSPGD (reference sequence). V dropped 0 bases and J dropped 0 bases, with 8 bases sitting between them. The CDR3 sequence is CTCSAELGANTGQLYF. Incomplete CDR3 DNA: TGCACCTGCAGTGCAGAATTGGGGGCAAACACCGGG.

With regard to this clone: The germline and genes are mouse ones. The sequenced fragment ends 4 residues before the CDR3 boundary, so the rest is inferred from the germline J gene. Other DNA sequences in this specimen translate into the identical CDR3. The J gene is TRBJ1-2, the V gene TRBV13-2, with TRBD1 matching over 7 bases. Germline V gene data show CDR1 as NNHNN and CDR2 as SYGAGS (reference sequence). Losses at the gene ends were 0 bases for V and 0 bases for J; bases not matched to a gene: 5. The CDR3 runs to 16 residues. The CDR3 loop is CASGDAAGGANSDYTF. The sequenced CDR3 bases are TGTGCCAGCGGTGATGCGGCAGGGGGTGCAAACTCC.

To note about this clone: The gene names given are mouse names. The CDR3 end is not reached by the read, which stops 4 residues before it; the germline J gene fills it in. Other DNA sequences in the same sample also yield this CDR3. This chain joins TRBV5 and TRBJ2-5, with 10 positions matching TRBD2. The length of the CDR3 is 14 residues. Germline V gene sequence: CDR1 LGHNA, CDR2 YNLKQL (reference sequence). The covered CDR3 bases are TGTGCCAGCAGCCCGACTGGGGGGAAGGAC. It encodes CASSPTGGKD. The entire CDR3 is CASSPTGGKDTQYF.